This TCR beta chain was retrieved from a study of blood T cell repertoires in COVID-19. Clones were read by immunoSEQ multiplex PCR, and TCRdb kept only the in-frame ones, dropping some. The sample holds some 230,000 clones, 80% to 90% seen once. Participants spanned ages roughly 18 to 90 years and resided in roughly 26 US areas. Assignments of participants to cohorts depended upon their own reported clinical history. Germline loops: CDR1 MNHNS, CDR2 SASEGT. Trimming pared 2 bases from V and 1 base from J, leaving 6 bases between. The CDR3 length is 14 residues. The rearrangement joins TRBV6-1 to TRBJ1-5, with D possibly TRBD1 on 5 matching bases. The sequence derives from a woman aged 18-30 years in a cohort exposed to, infected with or recovered from COVID-19 (not recorded which). Sequenced: PBMCs or T cells enriched from blood (not recorded which). The CDR3 coding sequence is TGTGCCAGCAGTGAATGGGGCAGCAATCAGCCCCAGCATTTT. It yields the protein CASSEWGSNQPQHF.